These 31 T cell receptor beta chains were all obtained from the same sample, sequenced in a study of T cells in Graves' hyperthyroidism and ophthalmopathy (dated by TCRdb to between 2019 and 2020). Receptor libraries were prepared by multiplex PCR. TCRdb shows the sequencer as Illumina HiSeq 2000. Amplification of TCR beta CDR3 regions was carried out from RNA transcripts. For the first round of RT-PCR on the TCR CDR3, the HTBI primer set was used together with the Qiagen OneStep RT-PCR kit. The public reads were run again by TCRdb, first through fastp at Q25 and then through MiXCR, and only productive beta chains were kept. Every CDR3 protein is listed once, alongside the most common genes and DNA of its rows. Recorded for this sample are a few hundred thousand distinct CDR3 sequences; around 42% of them occurred a single time. Jointly, the top ten make up 7.5% to 8.5% of the sample. The specimen was peripheral blood or thyroid tissue (not recorded which). These receptor sequences come from a woman under 30 with Graves' hyperthyroidism.

In its sample, this clonotype was seen once. This sequence may be a read error, since a much larger clone differs from it by one base. The chain links TRBV24-1 to TRBJ2-7, with a weak D call TRBD2 (6 bases). Germline-derived CDR1 and CDR2 are KGHDR and SFDVKD. CDR3 length: 14 residues. Between the trimmed V and J ends, which lost 8 bases and 7 bases, there was a span of 20 bases. CDR3 bases: TGTGCCACCACATCGAGTGTGGGAGGCGATGAGCAGTACTTC. Translating it yields CATTSSVGGDEQYF.

This clonotype was seen repeatedly, ten times or more. J is TRBJ2-7 and V is TRBV7-9; 10 bases map to TRBD1. The CDR3 loop spans 14 amino acids. Trimming cost V 2 bases and J 5 bases; bases outside gene matches: 3. CDR1 is SEHNR, CDR2 FQNEAQ, per germline (reference sequence). CDR3 sequence reads: CASSLMDRGNEQYF. The CDR3 nucleotides are TGTGCCAGCAGCTTAATGGACAGGGGGAACGAGCAGTACTTC.

The chain links TRBV7-2 to TRBJ2-7; 9 bases line up with TRBD2. Germline V gene sequence: CDR1 SGHTA, CDR2 FQGNSA. The CDR3 contains 15 residues. V lost 0 bases, J lost 4 bases, and 4 bases stayed unmatched. CDR3 sequence reads: CASSLAHSGSYEQYF. The DNA for the CDR3 is TGTGCCAGCAGCTTAGCGCATAGCGGGAGTTACGAGCAGTACTTC.

This clonotype was detected ten times or more. The chain links TRBV29-1 to TRBJ2-6; D is uncertain. Germline CDR1 SQVTM, CDR2 ANQGSEA. Deletions cut 4 bases from V and 0 bases from J, with 13 bases between. This CDR3 is built from 16 residues. CDR3 coding DNA: TGCAGCGTTGGGAAGATCCGCAGCTCTGGGGCCAACGTCCTGACTTTC. It encodes CSVGKIRSSGANVLTF.

Many counts were recorded for this clonotype. The V and J genes are TRBV12-3 or TRBV12-4 and TRBJ2-2; 9 bases map to TRBD1. The CDR3 runs to 15 residues. V lost 6 bases, J lost 5 bases, and 7 bases stayed unmatched. CDR3 bases: TGTGCCAGCAGCCCACAGGGGGCAAAGACCGGGGAGCTGTTTTTT. Protein product: CASSPQGAKTGELFF.

The CDR3 spells CASSLATGTGYLAFF. CDR3 bases: TGTGCCAGCAGCTTAGCGACGGGGACAGGGTATTTAGCTTTCTTT. V and J are TRBV7-6 and TRBJ1-1, with TRBD1 matching 9 bases. This CDR3 spans 15 amino acids. With V trimmed by 0 bases and J by 10 bases, 9 bases remained unmatched. CDR1 and CDR2 from the germline V gene are SGHVS and FNYEAQ.

The rearrangement joins TRBV12-3 or TRBV12-4 to TRBJ1-2, with TRBD1 matching 7 bases. Unmatched junction bases numbered 12, after V lost 2 bases and J lost 0 bases. This CDR3 is built from 18 residues. CDR3 amino acids: CASSLKRPGGRANYGYTF. The DNA for the CDR3 is TGTGCCAGCAGTTTAAAAAGGCCAGGGGGACGAGCTAACTATGGCTACACCTTC.

This clonotype was recorded at least ten times. The chain employs TRBV7-9 and TRBJ1-1, with D uncertain. This CDR3 comprises 9 residues. CDR1 and CDR2 from the germline V gene are SEHNR and FQNEAQ (reference sequence). Trimming took off 3 bases at V and 11 bases at J, with 4 bases between the two ends. CDR3 sequence reads: CASSFDAFF. CDR3 DNA sequence: TGTGCCAGCAGCTTTGACGCTTTCTTT.

The genes are TRBV7-2 and TRBJ2-7; 9 bases fit TRBD1. J lost 3 bases, V lost 5 bases, and 11 bases had no gene match. CDR3 length equals 16 residues. Germline V gene sequence: CDR1 SGHTA, CDR2 FQGNSA. The CDR3: CASSPDTGTGYYEQYF. Here the CDR3 DNA reads TGTGCCAGCAGCCCTGACACCGGGACAGGGTACTACGAGCAGTACTTC.

Ten or more counts support this clonotype. The CDR3 spells CASSLDQGTGNEQYF. CDR3 in DNA: TGTGCCAGCAGCTTAGATCAGGGGACAGGGAACGAGCAGTACTTC. The genes are TRBV11-2 and TRBJ2-7, with 9 nucleotides matching TRBD1. V lost 0 bases to trimming and J lost 5 bases; unmatched junction nucleotides: 5. The germline V gene has CDR1 SGHAT and CDR2 FQNNGV. There are 15 residues in the CDR3.

This clonotype appeared a single time. This may arise from a read error, as a much more abundant clone is one base away. V usage is TRBV7-9 and J usage is TRBJ1-4, with 7 bases that match TRBD1. V gave up 7 bases and J gave up 6 bases; unmatched junction bases: 17. From germline, CDR1 is SEHNR and CDR2 FQNEAQ (reference sequence). The CDR3 contains 17 residues. The CDR3 sequence: CASNQMRGRGCDEKLFF. CDR3 in DNA: TGTGCCAGCAACCAAATGCGGGGCAGGGGGTGTGATGAAAAACTGTTTTTT. The full variable domain, with the rest looked up from reference TRBV7-9 and TRBJ1-4, is DTGVSQNPRHKITKRGQNVTFRCDPISEHNRLYWYRQTLGQGPEFLTYFQNEAQLEKSRLLSDRFSAERPKGSFSTLEIQRTEQGDSAMYLCASNQMRGRGCDEKLFFGSGTQLSVL.

Concerning this clonotype itself: A much larger clonotype is one base distant, so this may be a read error. This chain connects TRBV9 to TRBJ2-5, with 8 bases that match TRBD2. The germline CDR1 and CDR2 sequences are SGDLS and YYNGEE. This CDR3 comprises 14 residues. The chain's CDR3 is CASSTLAEQEIQYF. The CDR3 DNA reads TGTGCCAGCAGCACACTAGCGGAACAAGAGATCCAGTACTTC.

V gene TRBV19 combines with J gene TRBJ1-3; D gene ambiguous. V lost 3 bases to trimming and J lost 3 bases, with 15 bases between them. Germline V gene data show CDR1 as LNHDA and CDR2 as SQIVND (reference sequence). This CDR3 spans 16 amino acids. CDR3 in DNA: TGTGCCAGTAGTATTGGAGGCAAGAAAATTGGAAACACCATATATTTT. It is translated as CASSIGGKKIGNTIYF.

This clonotype was found many times. The CDR3: CASRSGPGSGNTIYF. The DNA for the CDR3 is TGTGCCAGCAGATCAGGGCCAGGCTCTGGAAACACCATATATTTT. V and J are TRBV7-9 and TRBJ1-3; D might be TRBD1 (5 bases). The ends were cut back, 6 bases at V and 0 bases at J, with 12 bases in the middle. The CDR3 has 15 residues. CDR1 is SEHNR and CDR2 is FQNEAQ in the germline V gene (reference sequence).

Ten or more counts support this clonotype. The rearrangement links TRBV29-1 to TRBJ2-7; D is possibly TRBD1 or TRBD2 (6 bases each). Trimming removed 2 bases from V and 7 bases from J, with 9 bases in between. CDR3 length: 11 residues. Germline CDR1 and CDR2: SQVTM and ANQGSEA. The CDR3 region has the DNA TGCAGCGTTGAACGGGGGCTTGAGCAGTACTTC. It yields the protein CSVERGLEQYF.

This clonotype was counted between two and nine times. V gene TRBV29-1 combines with J gene TRBJ2-2; D not resolved. The CDR3 runs to 14 residues. Germline CDR1 is SQVTM and CDR2 is ANQGSEA. The V end was cut by 3 bases, the J end by 5 bases, with 13 bases between. The CDR3 sequence: CSVDPGLGTGELFF. The CDR3 region has the DNA TGCAGCGTTGACCCGGGTTTGGGGACCGGGGAGCTGTTTTTT.

This clonotype was seen ten or more times. This rearrangement joins TRBV7-9 to TRBJ1-5; 9 bases fit TRBD1. Germline loops: CDR1 SEHNR, CDR2 FQNEAQ (reference sequence). This CDR3 is built from 15 residues. Trimming removed 5 bases from V and 5 bases from J; junction bases left unmatched: 7. The CDR3 nucleotides read TGTGCCAGCAGCCTCACAGGGGGCGGTCATCAGCCCCAGCATTTT. Amino acid sequence: CASSLTGGGHQPQHF. Using reference TRBV7-9 and TRBJ1-5 for the parts outside the CDR3, the full variable domain is DTGVSQNPRHKITKRGQNVTFRCDPISEHNRLYWYRQTLGQGPEFLTYFQNEAQLEKSRLLSDRFSAERPKGSFSTLEIQRTEQGDSAMYLCASSLTGGGHQPQHFGDGTRLSIL.

This clonotype was seen more than once but under ten times. CDR3 amino acids: CASSRKTGTSGSYEQYF. The CDR3 DNA sequence: TGTGCCAGCAGTAGAAAAACCGGGACTAGCGGCTCCTACGAGCAGTACTTC. This rearrangement joins TRBV27 to TRBJ2-7; 11 positions agree with TRBD2. The J segment lost 0 bases and the V segment lost 5 bases, leaving 9 bases of the junction unmatched. Germline CDR1 reads MNHEY; CDR2 reads SMNVEV (reference sequence). This CDR3 has 17 residues.

This clonotype showed up just once. The chain joins TRBV24-1 to TRBJ2-6, with TRBD1 matching over 9 bases. Germline V gene sequence: CDR1 KGHDR, CDR2 SFDVKD. V was clipped by 5 bases and J by 0 bases; unmatched bases: 4. This CDR3 has 17 residues. CDR3 coding DNA: TGTGCCACCAGTGGGACAGGGGCCCGCTCTGGGGCCAACGTCCTGACTTTC. Translated, it gives CATSGTGARSGANVLTF.

The rearrangement uses TRBV3-1 and TRBJ2-2, with TRBD2 matching 12 bases. Unmatched junction bases numbered 6, after V lost 0 bases and J lost 7 bases. The CDR3 contains 17 residues. In germline, CDR1 is LGHDT, CDR2 YNNKEL (reference sequence). Here the CDR3 reads CASSQDLAGGPGGELFF. The CDR3 DNA is TGTGCCAGCAGCCAAGATCTAGCGGGAGGGCCCGGCGGGGAGCTGTTTTTT.

This clonotype came up many times. This chain joins TRBV19 and TRBJ2-2; tentatively, D is TRBD2 (5 bases). CDR3 length: 15 residues. CDR1 and CDR2 (germline): LNHDA, SQIVND (reference sequence). V was trimmed by 7 bases and J by 3 bases, leaving 15 bases between them. The CDR3 DNA reads TGTGCCAGTACCCCCCGCGGGTTGGACACCGGGGAGCTGTTTTTT. It codes for CASTPRGLDTGELFF.

At least ten counts were recorded for this clonotype. The V gene is TRBV19, the J gene TRBJ2-2; D is possibly TRBD2 (5 bases). Between the trimmed V and J ends, which lost 9 bases and 6 bases, there was a span of 8 bases. There are 11 residues in the CDR3. Germline CDR1 and CDR2: LNHDA and SQIVND (reference sequence). The CDR3 sequence is CASQRAGELFF. In DNA form, the CDR3 reads TGTGCCAGCCAGAGGGCCGGGGAGCTGTTTTTT.

The V and J genes are TRBV5-1 and TRBJ1-1; TRBD1 matches 8 bases. The CDR3 length is 13 residues. Germline V gene lookup returns CDR1 SGHRS and CDR2 YFSETQ. The V segment lost 5 bases and the J segment 3 bases; nucleotides outside the gene matches: 3. CDR3 nucleotide sequence: TGCGCCAGCAGGATGACAGGGGACACTGAAGCTTTCTTT. Amino acids: CASRMTGDTEAFF.

The rearrangement uses TRBV12-3 or TRBV12-4 and TRBJ2-1; 10 bases agree with TRBD2. With 5 bases clipped from V and 3 bases from J, the junction kept 4 bases outside the gene matches. CDR3 length equals 15 residues. In DNA form, the CDR3 reads TGTGCCAGCAGTCTCGGGACTAGCGACTACAATGAGCAGTTCTTC. This gives the protein CASSLGTSDYNEQFF.

The gene calls are TRBV4-2 and TRBJ2-6; no firm D call. Trimming took 0 bases from V and 4 from J, leaving 7 bases between them. The CDR3 consists of 15 residues. The germline gives CDR1 LGHNA, CDR2 YNFKEQ. CDR3 sequence reads: CASSQDETGANVLTF. CDR3 DNA: TGTGCCAGCAGCCAAGATGAGACAGGGGCCAACGTCCTGACTTTC.

The chain has TRBV2 and TRBJ1-3, with a tentative D call TRBD1 (6 bases). From germline, CDR1 is SNHLY and CDR2 FYNNEI. The V and J ends lost 5 bases and 8 bases respectively, with 13 bases between them. The CDR3 runs 13 residues. The CDR3 nucleotides are TGTGCCAGCAGTAAGGACAGTCCCCACACCATATATTTT. Translating gives CASSKDSPHTIYF.

This chain connects TRBV29-1 to TRBJ2-7, with 8 bases matching TRBD1. Germline CDR1 reads SQVTM; CDR2 reads ANQGSEA. V shed 8 bases, J shed 3 bases, and the junction held 9 bases outside the gene matches. CDR3 size: 13 residues. DNA for the CDR3: TGCAGCCACCCGGACAGGGTGGTCTACGAGCAGTACTTC. Its translation is CSHPDRVVYEQYF.

This clonotype was recorded many times. The rearrangement joins TRBV6-6 to TRBJ1-6, with 8 nucleotides matching TRBD1. Germline V lookup: CDR1 MNHNY, CDR2 SVGAGI (reference sequence). This CDR3 spans 15 amino acids. After removal of 7 bases from V and 9 bases from J, the junction contained 11 bases not matched to a gene. The CDR3 sequence: CASIQGARAGSPLHF. DNA of the CDR3: TGTGCCAGCATCCAGGGGGCGCGAGCCGGTTCACCCCTCCACTTT.

J is TRBJ1-2 and V is TRBV7-9, with 9 bases lining up with TRBD1. Trimming took 5 bases from V and 10 from J; bases not matched to a gene: 5. Germline lookup yields CDR1 SEHNR and CDR2 FQNEAQ (reference sequence). The CDR3 runs to 12 residues. The CDR3 DNA sequence: TGTGCCAGCAGCATTACAGGGGGCTACTACACCTTC. Translated: CASSITGGYYTF. The entire variable domain, with the rest obtained from reference TRBV7-9 and TRBJ1-2, is as follows: DTGVSQNPRHKITKRGQNVTFRCDPISEHNRLYWYRQTLGQGPEFLTYFQNEAQLEKSRLLSDRFSAERPKGSFSTLEIQRTEQGDSAMYLCASSITGGYYTFGSGTRLTVV.

The CDR3 DNA reads TGCAGCTTGGCGGAGACCCAGTACTTC. Amino acid sequence: CSLAETQYF. V usage is TRBV29-1 and J usage is TRBJ2-5; D ambiguous. Germline V gene sequence: CDR1 SQVTM, CDR2 ANQGSEA. V was cut by 8 bases and J by 5 bases, with 6 bases left in between. This CDR3 spans 9 amino acids.

In this sample, this clonotype turned up a few times. In DNA, the CDR3 is TGTGCCAGCAGCCGTAGTGGCGAGCAGTTCTTC. It codes for CASSRSGEQFF. The chain joins TRBV7-9 to TRBJ2-1; D is uncertain. V was trimmed by 5 bases and J by 10 bases, leaving 9 bases between them. Germline-derived CDR1 and CDR2 are SEHNR and FQNEAQ (reference sequence). The CDR3 spans 11 residues.